The 9 T cell receptor beta chains below come from one sample, sequenced in a study of blood T cell repertoires in COVID-19. The table came from immunoSEQ multiplex PCR; TCRdb's copy has only in-frame clones and leaves some out. The sample has about 170,000 clones, around 87% seen once. What was sequenced was peripheral blood. The origin of the receptors is an elderly woman in a cohort sampled during active or convalescent COVID-19.

This chain connects TRBV7-9 to TRBJ2-2, with TRBD2 matching 11 bases. Germline V gene lookup returns CDR1 SEHNR and CDR2 FQNEAQ (reference sequence). V trimming: 3 bases; J trimming: 6 bases; junction bases outside the gene matches: 6. This CDR3 is built from 16 residues. This chain's CDR3 is CASSLTVAGGPGELFF. CDR3 sequence (DNA): TGTGCCAGCAGCTTGACGGTAGCGGGAGGGCCCGGGGAGCTGTTTTTT.

With regard to this clone: It is likely a read error, because the conserved phenylalanine at the end of the CDR3 is missing. The DNA is omitted, as the CDR3 cannot be located on it reliably, and the CDR3 follows TCRdb's listing. V gene TRBV5-6 combines with J gene TRBJ2-7; the tabulated D call, TRBD1, remains unverified against the DNA. The CDR3 is 10 residues long, ends included. CDR1 and CDR2 from the germline V gene are SGHDT and YYEEEE. CDR3 loop: CASSFRDRGP.

J is TRBJ2-1 and V is TRBV3-1 (or the pseudogene TRBV3-2), with 8 bases matching TRBD2. V shed 3 bases, J shed 9 bases, and the junction held 10 bases outside the gene matches. The CDR3 has 15 amino acids. The V gene's germline CDR1 is LGHDT and CDR2 YNNKEL (reference sequence). The CDR3 is CASSHRTGGPSEQFF. Written as DNA, the CDR3 is TGTGCCAGCAGCCACCGGACGGGGGGGCCGAGTGAGCAGTTCTTC.

This chain connects TRBV18 to TRBJ1-1; unclear D gene. The germline V gene has CDR1 KGHSH and CDR2 LQKENI. This CDR3 is built from 15 residues. Trimming took 3 bases from V and 1 from J, leaving 12 bases between them. The CDR3 spells CASSPDLLGNTEAFF. The CDR3 coding sequence is TGTGCCAGCTCACCGGACTTGCTCGGGAACACTGAAGCTTTCTTT.

The chain is built from TRBV30 and TRBJ1-2, with 8 positions matching TRBD1. Looked up from germline, CDR1 is GTSNPN and CDR2 is SVGIG (reference sequence). After removal of 2 bases from V and 4 bases from J, the junction contained 6 bases not matched to a gene. This CDR3 has 14 amino acids. CDR3 loop: CAWSHNRGGYGYTF. The CDR3, as DNA: TGTGCCTGGAGTCATAACAGGGGGGGCTATGGCTACACCTTC.

This sequence joins TRBV27 and TRBJ1-2, with unresolved D. The CDR3 runs 14 residues. V was cut by 4 bases and J by 4 bases, with 13 bases left in between. The germline V gene encodes CDR1 MNHEY and CDR2 SMNVEV (reference sequence). The CDR3 nucleotides read TGTGCCAGCAGTTCCAGACAAGATGTCTATGGCTACACCTTC. Translation: CASSSRQDVYGYTF.

The rearrangement joins TRBV5-6 to TRBJ1-4; 7 bases fit TRBD1. Looked up from germline, CDR1 is SGHDT and CDR2 is YYEEEE. This CDR3 is 14 amino acids long. The trim removed 4 bases at V and 6 bases at J, leaving 6 bases unmatched. CDR3 in amino acids: CASSAGQLYEKLFF. The CDR3 DNA reads as TGTGCCAGCAGCGCGGGACAGCTATATGAAAAACTGTTTTTT. Together with reference TRBV5-6 and TRBJ1-4, the CDR3 gives the full variable domain: DAGVTQSPTHLIKTRGQQVTLRCSPKSGHDTVSWYQQALGQGPQFIFQYYEEEERQRGNFPDRFSGHQFPNYSSELNVNALLLGDSALYLCASSAGQLYEKLFFGSGTQLSVL.

In this sample, this clone turned up a few times. This rearrangement joins TRBV6-2 or TRBV6-3 to TRBJ2-1, with 11 bases identical to TRBD2. Per germline, CDR1 MNHEY and CDR2 SVGEGT. After removal of 6 bases from V and 8 bases from J, the junction contained 9 bases not matched to a gene. The length of the CDR3 is 15 residues. The CDR3 loop is CASSTTSGKVDEQFF. The CDR3 DNA sequence: TGTGCCAGCAGCACGACTAGCGGGAAGGTCGATGAGCAGTTCTTC.

This chain uses TRBV7-6 with TRBJ1-3, with TRBD1 as a possible D gene (5 bases). The germline CDR1 and CDR2 sequences are SGHVS and FNYEAQ. CDR3 length: 16 amino acids. Trimming shortened V by 1 base and J by 0 bases, and 10 bases separated the two germline ends. As DNA, the CDR3 is TGTGCCAGCAGCTTAGGACAGCGCACCTCTGGAAACACCATATATTTT. Residues: CASSLGQRTSGNTIYF. The variable domain in full, completed from reference TRBV7-6 and TRBJ1-3, reads GAGVSQSPRYKVTKRGQDVALRCDPISGHVSLYWYRQALGQGPEFLTYFNYEAQQDKSGLPNDRFSAERPEGSISTLTIQRTEQRDSAMYRCASSLGQRTSGNTIYFGEGSWLTVV.